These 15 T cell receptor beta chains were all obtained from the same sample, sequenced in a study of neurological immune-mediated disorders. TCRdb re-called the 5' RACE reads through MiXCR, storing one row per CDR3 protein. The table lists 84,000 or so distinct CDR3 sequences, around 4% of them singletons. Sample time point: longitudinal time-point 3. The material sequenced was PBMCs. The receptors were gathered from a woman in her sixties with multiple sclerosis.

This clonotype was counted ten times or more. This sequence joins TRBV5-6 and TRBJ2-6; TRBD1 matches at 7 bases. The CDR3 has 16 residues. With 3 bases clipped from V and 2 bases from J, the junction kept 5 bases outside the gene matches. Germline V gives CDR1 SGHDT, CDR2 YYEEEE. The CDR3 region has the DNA TGTGCCAGCAGCTCCTACACAGGGGCTGGGGCCAACGTCCTGACTTTC. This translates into CASSSYTGAGANVLTF.

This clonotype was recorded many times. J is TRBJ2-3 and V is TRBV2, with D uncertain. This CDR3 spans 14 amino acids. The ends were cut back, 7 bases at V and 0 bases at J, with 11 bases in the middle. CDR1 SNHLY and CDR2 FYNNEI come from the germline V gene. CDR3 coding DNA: TGTGCCAGCAAAAAGTGGGCGAGCACAGATACGCAGTATTTT. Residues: CASKKWASTDTQYF.

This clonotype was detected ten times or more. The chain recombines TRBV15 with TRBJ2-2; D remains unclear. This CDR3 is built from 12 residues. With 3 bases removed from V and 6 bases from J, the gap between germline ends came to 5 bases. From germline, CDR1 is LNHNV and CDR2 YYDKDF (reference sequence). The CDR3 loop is CATSSWAGELFF. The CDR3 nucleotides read TGTGCCACCAGCAGTTGGGCCGGGGAGCTGTTTTTT.

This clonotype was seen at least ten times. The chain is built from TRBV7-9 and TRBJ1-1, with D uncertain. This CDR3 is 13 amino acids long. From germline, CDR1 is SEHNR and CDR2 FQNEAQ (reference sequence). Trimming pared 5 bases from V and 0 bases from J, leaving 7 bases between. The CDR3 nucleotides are TGTGCCAGCAGCGGATACATGAACACTGAAGCTTTCTTT. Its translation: CASSGYMNTEAFF.

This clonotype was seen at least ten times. The CDR3 coding sequence is TGTGCCAGCAGTGGGCAGGGGACTGCCCCCTACGAGCAGTACTTC. As protein: CASSGQGTAPYEQYF. The chain has TRBV6-1 and TRBJ2-7; D could derive from TRBD1 or TRBD2 (6 bases each). V lost 4 bases, J lost 2 bases, and 15 bases lay in between. From germline, CDR1 is MNHNS and CDR2 SASEGT. This CDR3 has 15 amino acids.

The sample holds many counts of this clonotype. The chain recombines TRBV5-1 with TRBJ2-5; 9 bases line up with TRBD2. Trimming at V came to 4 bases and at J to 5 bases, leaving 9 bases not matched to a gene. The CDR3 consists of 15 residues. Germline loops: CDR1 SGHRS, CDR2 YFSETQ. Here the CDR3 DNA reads TGCGCCAGCAGCCTCTATCGGACTAGCGTTGAGACCCAGTACTTC. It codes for CASSLYRTSVETQYF.

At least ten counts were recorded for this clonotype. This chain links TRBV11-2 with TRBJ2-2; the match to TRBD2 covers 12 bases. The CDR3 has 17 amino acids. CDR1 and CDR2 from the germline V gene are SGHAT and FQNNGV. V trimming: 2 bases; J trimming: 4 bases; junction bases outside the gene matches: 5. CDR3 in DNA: TGTGCCAGCAGCTTAAACCTAGCGGGGGGGCTCACCGGGGAGCTGTTTTTT. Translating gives CASSLNLAGGLTGELFF.

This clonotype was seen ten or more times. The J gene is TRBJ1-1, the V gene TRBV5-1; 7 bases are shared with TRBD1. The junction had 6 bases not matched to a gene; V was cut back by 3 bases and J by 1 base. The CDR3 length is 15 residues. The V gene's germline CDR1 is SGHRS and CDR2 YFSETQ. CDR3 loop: CASSSAGQTNTEAFF. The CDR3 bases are TGCGCCAGCAGCTCAGCGGGACAGACGAACACTGAAGCTTTCTTT.

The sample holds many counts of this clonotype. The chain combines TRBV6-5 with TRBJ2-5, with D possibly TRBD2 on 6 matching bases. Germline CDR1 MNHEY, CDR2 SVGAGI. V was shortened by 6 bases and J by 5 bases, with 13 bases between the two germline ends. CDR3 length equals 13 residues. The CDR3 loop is CASSQTRRETQYF. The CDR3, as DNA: TGTGCCAGCAGCCAGACTAGGCGGGAGACCCAGTACTTC.

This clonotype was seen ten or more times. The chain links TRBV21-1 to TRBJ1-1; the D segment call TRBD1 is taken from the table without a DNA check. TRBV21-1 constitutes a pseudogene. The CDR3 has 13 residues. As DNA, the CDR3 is TGTGCCAGCAAGTGTGGGGGGTACACTGAAGCTTTCTTT. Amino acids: CASKCGGYTEAFF.

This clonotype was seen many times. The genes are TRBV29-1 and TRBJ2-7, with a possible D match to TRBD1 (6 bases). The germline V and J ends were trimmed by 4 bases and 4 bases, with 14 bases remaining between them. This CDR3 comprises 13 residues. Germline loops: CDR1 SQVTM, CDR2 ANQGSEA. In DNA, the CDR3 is TGCAGCGTTGGGGCGACAGGCGGGTACGAGCAGTACTTC. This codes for CSVGATGGYEQYF.

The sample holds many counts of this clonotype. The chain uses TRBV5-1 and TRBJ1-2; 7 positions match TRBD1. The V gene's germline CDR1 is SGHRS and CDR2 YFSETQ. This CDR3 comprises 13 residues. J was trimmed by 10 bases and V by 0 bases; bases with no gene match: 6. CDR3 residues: CASSLGQGSLYTF. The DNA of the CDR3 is TGCGCCAGCAGCTTGGGACAGGGAAGTCTCTACACCTTC.

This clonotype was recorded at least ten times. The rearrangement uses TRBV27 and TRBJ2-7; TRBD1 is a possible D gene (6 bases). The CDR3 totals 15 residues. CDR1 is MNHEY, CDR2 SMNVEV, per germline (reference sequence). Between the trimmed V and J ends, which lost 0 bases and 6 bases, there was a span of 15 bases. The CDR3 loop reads CASSLSIETGIEQYF. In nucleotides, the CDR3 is TGTGCCAGCAGTTTATCTATTGAGACAGGTATCGAGCAGTACTTC.

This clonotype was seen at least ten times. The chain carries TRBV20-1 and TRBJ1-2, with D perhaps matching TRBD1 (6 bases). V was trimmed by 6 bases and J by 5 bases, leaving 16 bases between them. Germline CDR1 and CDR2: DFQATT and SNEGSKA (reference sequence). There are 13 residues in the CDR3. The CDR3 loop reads CSAKGTNEYGYTF. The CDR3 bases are TGCAGTGCCAAGGGGACAAACGAATATGGCTACACCTTC.

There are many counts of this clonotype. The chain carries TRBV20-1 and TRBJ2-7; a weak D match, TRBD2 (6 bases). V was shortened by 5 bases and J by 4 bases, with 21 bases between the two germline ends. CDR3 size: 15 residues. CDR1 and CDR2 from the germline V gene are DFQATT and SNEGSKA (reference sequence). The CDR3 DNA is TGCAGTGCTCAACCGGACGGCTCTCGGGGGTACGAGCAGTACTTC. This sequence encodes CSAQPDGSRGYEQYF.